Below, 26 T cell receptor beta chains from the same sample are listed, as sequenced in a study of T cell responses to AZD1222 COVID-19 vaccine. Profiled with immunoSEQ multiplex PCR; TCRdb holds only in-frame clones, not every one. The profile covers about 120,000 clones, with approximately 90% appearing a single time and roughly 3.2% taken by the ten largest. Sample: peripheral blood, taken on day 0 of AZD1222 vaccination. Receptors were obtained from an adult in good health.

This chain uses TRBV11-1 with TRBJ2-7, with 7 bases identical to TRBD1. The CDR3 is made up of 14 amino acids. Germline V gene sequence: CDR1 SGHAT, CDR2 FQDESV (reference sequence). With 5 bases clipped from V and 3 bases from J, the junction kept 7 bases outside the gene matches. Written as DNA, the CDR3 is TGTGCCAGCAGCCCCAGGGGGAATCACTACGAGCAGTACTTC. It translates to CASSPRGNHYEQYF.

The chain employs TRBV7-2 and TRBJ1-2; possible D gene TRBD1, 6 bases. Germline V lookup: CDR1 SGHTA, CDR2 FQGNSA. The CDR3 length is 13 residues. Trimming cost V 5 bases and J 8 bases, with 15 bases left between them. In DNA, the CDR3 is TGTGCCAGCAGCCCCGGGCGGGGGCTGGGCTACACCTTC. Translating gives CASSPGRGLGYTF. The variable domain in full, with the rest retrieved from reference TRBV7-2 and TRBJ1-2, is GAGVSQSPSNKVTEKGKDVELRCDPISGHTALYWYRQSLGQGLEFLIYFQGNSAPDKSGLPSDRFSAERTGGSVSTLTIQRTQQEDSAVYLCASSPGRGLGYTFGSGTRLTVV.

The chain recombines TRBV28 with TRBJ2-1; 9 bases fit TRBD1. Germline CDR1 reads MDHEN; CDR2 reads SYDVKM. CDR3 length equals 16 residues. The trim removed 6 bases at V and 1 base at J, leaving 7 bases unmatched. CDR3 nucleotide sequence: TGTGCCAGCAGGGGGGCCGGGACAGGGTCCTACAATGAGCAGTTCTTC. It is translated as CASRGAGTGSYNEQFF. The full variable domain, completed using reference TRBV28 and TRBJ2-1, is DVKVTQSSRYLVKRTGEKVFLECVQDMDHENMFWYRQDPGLGLRLIYFSYDVKMKEKGDIPEGYSVSREKKERFSLILESASTNQTSMYLCASRGAGTGSYNEQFFGPGTRLTVL.

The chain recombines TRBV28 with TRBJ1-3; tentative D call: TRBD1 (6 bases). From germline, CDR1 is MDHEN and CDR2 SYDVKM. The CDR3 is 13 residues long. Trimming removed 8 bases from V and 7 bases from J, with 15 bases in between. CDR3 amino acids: CASEGGPANTIYF. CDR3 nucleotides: TGTGCCAGCGAGGGGGGGCCGGCCAACACCATATATTTT.

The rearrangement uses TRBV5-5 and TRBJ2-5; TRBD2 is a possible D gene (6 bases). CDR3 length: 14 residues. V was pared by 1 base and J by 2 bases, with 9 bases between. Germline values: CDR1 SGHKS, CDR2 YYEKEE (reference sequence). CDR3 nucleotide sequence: TGTGCCAGCAGCTTGACGGCGGGACAAGAGACCCAGTACTTC. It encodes CASSLTAGQETQYF. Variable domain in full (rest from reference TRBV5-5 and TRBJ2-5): DAGVTQSPTHLIKTRGQQVTLRCSPISGHKSVSWYQQVLGQGPQFIFQYYEKEERGRGNFPDRFSARQFPNYSSELNVNALLLGDSALYLCASSLTAGQETQYFGPGTRLLVL.

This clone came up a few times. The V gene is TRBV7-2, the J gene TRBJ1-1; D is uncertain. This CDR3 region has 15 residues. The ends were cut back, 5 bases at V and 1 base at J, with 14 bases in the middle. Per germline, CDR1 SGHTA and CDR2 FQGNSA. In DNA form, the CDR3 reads TGTGCCAGCAGCCAAAGCCGGGCAGCGAACACTGAAGCTTTCTTT. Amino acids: CASSQSRAANTEAFF.

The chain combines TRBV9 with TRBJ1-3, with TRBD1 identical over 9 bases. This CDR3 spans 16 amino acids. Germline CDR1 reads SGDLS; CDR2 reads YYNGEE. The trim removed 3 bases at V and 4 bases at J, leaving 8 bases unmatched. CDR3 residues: CASSGTQGAFGNTIYF. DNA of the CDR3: TGTGCCAGCAGCGGCACACAGGGGGCTTTCGGAAACACCATATATTTT.

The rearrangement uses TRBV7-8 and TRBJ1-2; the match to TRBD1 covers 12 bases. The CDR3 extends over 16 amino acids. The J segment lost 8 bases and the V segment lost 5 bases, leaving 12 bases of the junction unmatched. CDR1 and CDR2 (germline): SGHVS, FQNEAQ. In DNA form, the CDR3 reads TGTGCCAGCAGCCCTAGGGGACAGGGGGCGCCCCAGGGCTACACCTTC. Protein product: CASSPRGQGAPQGYTF.

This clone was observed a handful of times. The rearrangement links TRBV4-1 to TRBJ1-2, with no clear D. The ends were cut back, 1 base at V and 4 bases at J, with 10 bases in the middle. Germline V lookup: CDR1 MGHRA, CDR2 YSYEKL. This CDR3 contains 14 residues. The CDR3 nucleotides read TGCGCCAGCAGCCAAGGGATAGGGAGCTATGGCTACACCTTC. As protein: CASSQGIGSYGYTF.

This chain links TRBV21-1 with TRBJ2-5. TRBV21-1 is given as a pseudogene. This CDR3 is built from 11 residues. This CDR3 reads CADPSRKTQYF. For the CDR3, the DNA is TGTGCCGACCCGAGTCGGAAGACCCAGTACTTC.

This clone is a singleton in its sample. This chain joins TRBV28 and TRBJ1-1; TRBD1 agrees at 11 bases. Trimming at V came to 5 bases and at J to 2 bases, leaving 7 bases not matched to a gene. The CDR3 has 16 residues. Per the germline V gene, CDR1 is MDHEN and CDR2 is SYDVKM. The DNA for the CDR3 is TGTGCCAGCAGTACCACCGGGACAGGGGGTAACACTGAAGCTTTCTTT. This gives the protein CASSTTGTGGNTEAFF.

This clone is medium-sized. CDR3 amino acids: CASSDSSGTWYGYTF. The DNA for the CDR3 is TGTGCCAGCAGTGACAGTTCCGGGACATGGTATGGCTACACCTTC. This chain connects TRBV6-4 to TRBJ1-2; possible D gene TRBD1, 6 bases. Trimming stripped 2 bases from V and 5 bases from J, with 15 bases between. Germline values: CDR1 MRHNA, CDR2 SNTAGT. The CDR3 covers 15 residues.

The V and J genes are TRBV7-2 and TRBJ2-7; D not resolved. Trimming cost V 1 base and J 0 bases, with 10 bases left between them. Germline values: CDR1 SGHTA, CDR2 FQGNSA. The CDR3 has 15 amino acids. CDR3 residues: CASSLEWLSSYEQYF. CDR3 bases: TGTGCCAGCAGCTTAGAATGGCTTAGCTCCTACGAGCAGTACTTC.

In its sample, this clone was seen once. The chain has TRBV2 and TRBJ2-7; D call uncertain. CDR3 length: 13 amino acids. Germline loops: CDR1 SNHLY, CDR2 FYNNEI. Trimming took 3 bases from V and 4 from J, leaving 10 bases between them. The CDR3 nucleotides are TGTGCCAGCAGTGAGGTGGCGCCGTACGAGCAGTACTTC. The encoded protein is CASSEVAPYEQYF.

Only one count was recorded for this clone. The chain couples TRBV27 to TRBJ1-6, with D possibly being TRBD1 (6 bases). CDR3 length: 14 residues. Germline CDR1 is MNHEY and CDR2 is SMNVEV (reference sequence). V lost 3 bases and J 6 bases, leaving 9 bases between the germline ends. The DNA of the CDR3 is TGTGCCAGCAGTTTTAACAGGGCTAATTCACCCCTCCACTTT. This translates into CASSFNRANSPLHF.

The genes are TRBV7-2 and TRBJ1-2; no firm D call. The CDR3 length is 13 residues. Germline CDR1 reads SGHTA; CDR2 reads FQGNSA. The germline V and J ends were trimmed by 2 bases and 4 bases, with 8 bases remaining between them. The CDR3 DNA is TGTGCCAGCAGCTTAAACGGACCCTATGGCTACACCTTC. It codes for CASSLNGPYGYTF.

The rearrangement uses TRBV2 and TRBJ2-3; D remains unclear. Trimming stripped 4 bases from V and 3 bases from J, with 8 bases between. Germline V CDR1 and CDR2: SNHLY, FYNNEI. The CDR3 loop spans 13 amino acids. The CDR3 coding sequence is TGTGCCAGCAGTGTGAGCGAAACAGATACGCAGTATTTT. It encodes CASSVSETDTQYF.

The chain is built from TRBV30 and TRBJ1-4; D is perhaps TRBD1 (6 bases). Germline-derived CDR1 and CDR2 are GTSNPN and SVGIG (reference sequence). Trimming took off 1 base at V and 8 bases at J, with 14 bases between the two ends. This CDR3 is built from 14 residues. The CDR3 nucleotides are TGTGCCTGGAGTGGCGGGGGCGAGTGGGAAAAACTGTTTTTT. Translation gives CAWSGGGEWEKLFF.

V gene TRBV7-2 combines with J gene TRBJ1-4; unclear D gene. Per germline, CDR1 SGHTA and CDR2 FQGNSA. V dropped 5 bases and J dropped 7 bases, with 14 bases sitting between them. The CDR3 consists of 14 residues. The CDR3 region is CASSRSPAGEKLFF. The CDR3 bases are TGTGCCAGCAGCCGCTCCCCGGCGGGTGAAAAACTGTTTTTT.

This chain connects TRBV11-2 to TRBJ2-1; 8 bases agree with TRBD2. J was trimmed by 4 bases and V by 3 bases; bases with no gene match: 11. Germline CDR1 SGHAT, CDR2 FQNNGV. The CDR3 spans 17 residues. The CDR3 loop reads CASSFNLRTSGYNEQFF. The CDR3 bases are TGTGCCAGCAGCTTTAATTTACGAACTAGCGGTTACAATGAGCAGTTCTTC.

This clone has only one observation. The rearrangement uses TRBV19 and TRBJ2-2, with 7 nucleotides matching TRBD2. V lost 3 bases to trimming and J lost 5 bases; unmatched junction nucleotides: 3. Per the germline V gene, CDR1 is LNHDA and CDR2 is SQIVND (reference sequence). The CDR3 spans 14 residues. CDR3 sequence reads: CASSIGGRTGELFF. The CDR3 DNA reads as TGTGCCAGTAGTATCGGGGGGAGGACCGGGGAGCTGTTTTTT.

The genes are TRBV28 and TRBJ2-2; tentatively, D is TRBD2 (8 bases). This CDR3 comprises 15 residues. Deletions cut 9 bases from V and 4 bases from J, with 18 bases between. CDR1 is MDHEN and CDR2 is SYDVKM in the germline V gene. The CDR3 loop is CASLAGPGGTGELFF. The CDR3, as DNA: TGTGCCAGTTTAGCGGGGCCAGGGGGCACCGGGGAGCTGTTTTTT.

In nucleotides, the CDR3 is TGTGCCAGCAGCTTCGACCCTAATTCACCCCTCCACTTT. Its protein is CASSFDPNSPLHF. The rearrangement joins TRBV7-3 to TRBJ1-6; the D is unclear. CDR1 is SGHTA and CDR2 is FQGTGA in the germline V gene. The CDR3 has 13 residues. V lost 3 bases and J 6 bases, leaving 6 bases between the germline ends.

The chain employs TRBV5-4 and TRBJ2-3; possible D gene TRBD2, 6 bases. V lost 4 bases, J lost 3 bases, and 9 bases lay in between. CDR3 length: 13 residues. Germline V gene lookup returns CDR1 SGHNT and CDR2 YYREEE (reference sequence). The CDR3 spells CASSGGRTDTQYF. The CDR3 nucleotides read TGTGCCAGCAGCGGGGGGAGGACAGATACGCAGTATTTT. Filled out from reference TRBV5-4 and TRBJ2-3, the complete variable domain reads ETGVTQSPTHLIKTRGQQVTLRCSSQSGHNTVSWYQQALGQGPQFIFQYYREEENGRGNFPPRFSGLQFPNYSSELNVNALELDDSALYLCASSGGRTDTQYFGPGTRLTVL.

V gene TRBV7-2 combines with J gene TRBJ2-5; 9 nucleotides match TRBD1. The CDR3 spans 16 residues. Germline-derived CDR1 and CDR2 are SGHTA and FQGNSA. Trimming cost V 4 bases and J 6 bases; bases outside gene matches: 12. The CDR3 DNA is TGTGCCAGCAGCTCCTCGGCCGGGACAGGGCTAAAGACCCAGTACTTC. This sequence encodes CASSSSAGTGLKTQYF.

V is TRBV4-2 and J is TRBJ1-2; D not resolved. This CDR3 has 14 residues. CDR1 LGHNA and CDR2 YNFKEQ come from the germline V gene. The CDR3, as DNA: TGTGCTTCTTCGGAGGCCCTTGAGGTATATGGCTACACCTTC. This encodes CASSEALEVYGYTF.